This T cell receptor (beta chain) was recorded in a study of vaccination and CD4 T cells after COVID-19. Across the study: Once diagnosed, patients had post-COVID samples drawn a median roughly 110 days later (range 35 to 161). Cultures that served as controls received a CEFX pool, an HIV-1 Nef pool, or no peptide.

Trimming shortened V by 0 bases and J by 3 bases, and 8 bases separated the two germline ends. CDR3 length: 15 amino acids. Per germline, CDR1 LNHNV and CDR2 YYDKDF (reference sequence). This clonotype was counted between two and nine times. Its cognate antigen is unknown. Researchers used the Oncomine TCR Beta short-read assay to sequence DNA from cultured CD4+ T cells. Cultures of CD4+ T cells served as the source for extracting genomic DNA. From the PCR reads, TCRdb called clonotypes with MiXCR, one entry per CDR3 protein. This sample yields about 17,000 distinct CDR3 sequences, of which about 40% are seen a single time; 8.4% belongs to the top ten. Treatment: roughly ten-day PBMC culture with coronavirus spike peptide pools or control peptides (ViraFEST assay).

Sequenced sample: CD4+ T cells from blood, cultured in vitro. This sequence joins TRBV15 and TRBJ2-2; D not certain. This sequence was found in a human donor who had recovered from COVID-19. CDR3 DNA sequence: TGTGCCACCAGCAGAGATATTGGGGACACCGGGGAGCTGTTTTTT. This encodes CATSRDIGDTGELFF. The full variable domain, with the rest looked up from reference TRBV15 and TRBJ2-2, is DAMVIQNPRYQVTQFGKPVTLSCSQTLNHNVMYWYQQKSSQAPKLLFHYYDKDFNNEADTPDNFQSRRPNTSFCFLDIRSPGLGDTAMYLCATSRDIGDTGELFFGEGSRLTVL.